This TCR beta chain stems from a study of beta chain features in type 1 diabetes. Turning to the study itself: Healthy donors resembled patients in age, gender and cell yields. Study-level findings and limits: Whatever favoring of shorter templates PCR might show would apply equally to patients and controls.

Reverse transcribing all isolated RNA meant expressed TCRB transcripts were sequenced. Generated by immunoSEQ multiplex PCR, the TCRdb table keeps only in-frame clones and is missing some. In the table there are 150,000 to 190,000 clones, around 8% of which are singletons. In this sample, this clone turned up a few times. Antigen unknown. J lost 3 bases, V lost 3 bases, and 6 bases had no gene match. Germline lookup yields CDR1 SGHDT and CDR2 YYEEEE. CDR3 size: 15 residues. It was via CD45RO/CCR7/CD25/CD127/CD95/CD27 that CD4+ naive, central memory, regulatory and stem cell-like memory cells were sorted.

This chain connects TRBV5-6 to TRBJ1-1, with 9 nucleotides matching TRBD1. The source is a man between 18 and 35 years old in good health. The source material was central memory CD4+ T cells from blood. CDR3 nucleotides: TGTGCCAGCAGCTCGGGGACAGGGACACACACTGAAGCTTTCTTT. It codes for CASSSGTGTHTEAFF. Filled out from reference TRBV5-6 and TRBJ1-1, the complete variable domain reads DAGVTQSPTHLIKTRGQQVTLRCSPKSGHDTVSWYQQALGQGPQFIFQYYEEEERQRGNFPDRFSGHQFPNYSSELNVNALLLGDSALYLCASSSGTGTHTEAFFGQGTRLTVV.